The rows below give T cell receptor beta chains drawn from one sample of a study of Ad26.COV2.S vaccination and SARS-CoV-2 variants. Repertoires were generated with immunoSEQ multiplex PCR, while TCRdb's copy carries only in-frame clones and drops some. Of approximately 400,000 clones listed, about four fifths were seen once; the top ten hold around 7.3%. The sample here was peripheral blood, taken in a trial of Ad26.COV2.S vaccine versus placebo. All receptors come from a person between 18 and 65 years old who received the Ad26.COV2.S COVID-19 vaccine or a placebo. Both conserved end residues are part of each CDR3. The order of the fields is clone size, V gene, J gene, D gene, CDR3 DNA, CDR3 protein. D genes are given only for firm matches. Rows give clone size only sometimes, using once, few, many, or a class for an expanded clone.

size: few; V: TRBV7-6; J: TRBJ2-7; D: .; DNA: TGTGCCAGCAGCTCGATTCAGGGTCCCTACGAGCAGTACTTC; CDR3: CASSSIQGPYEQYF
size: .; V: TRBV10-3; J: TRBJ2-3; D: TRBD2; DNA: TGTGCCATCAAAAGCGGGAGTACAGATACGCAGTATTTT; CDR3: CAIKSGSTDTQYF
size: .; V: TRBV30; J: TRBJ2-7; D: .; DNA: TGTGCCTGGAGCCCAGTAGACTGGAGCTCCTACGAGCAGTACTTC; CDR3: CAWSPVDWSSYEQYF
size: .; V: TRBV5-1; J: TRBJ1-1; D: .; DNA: TGCGCCAGCAGCTATCAACTGAGTGCGGGCACTGAAGCTTTCTTT; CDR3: CASSYQLSAGTEAFF
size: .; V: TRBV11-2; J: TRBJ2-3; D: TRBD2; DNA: TGTGCCAGCAGCTTAAGACTAGCGGGAGTAGAGGGCACAGATACGCAGTATTTT; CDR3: CASSLRLAGVEGTDTQYF
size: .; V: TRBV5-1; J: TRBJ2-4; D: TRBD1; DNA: TGCGCCAGCAGCCCCGACAGGGGGGGTAACATTCAGTACTTC; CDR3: CASSPDRGGNIQYF
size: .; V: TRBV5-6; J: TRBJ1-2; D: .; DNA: TGTGCCAGCAGCTTTAATGAGAGGTGGGGCTATGGCTACACCTTC; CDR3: CASSFNERWGYGYTF
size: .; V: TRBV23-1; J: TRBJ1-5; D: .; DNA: TGCGCCAGCAGACCCATTCCTGTCAGGGTCCGGATTAGCAATCAGCCCCAGCATTTT; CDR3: CASRPIPVRVRISNQPQHF
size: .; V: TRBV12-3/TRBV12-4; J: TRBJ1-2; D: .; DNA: TGTGCCAGCAGTTCGACTGACTTTGGCTACACCTTC; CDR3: CASSSTDFGYTF
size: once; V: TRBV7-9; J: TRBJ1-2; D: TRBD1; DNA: TGTGCCAGCAGCTTAAGTAGGGGGCTTACTTCCTATGGCTACACCTTC; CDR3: CASSLSRGLTSYGYTF
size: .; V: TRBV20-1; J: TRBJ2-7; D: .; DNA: TGCAGTGCTAGTCCTAGTCCTTACGAGCAGTACTTC; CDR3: CSASPSPYEQYF
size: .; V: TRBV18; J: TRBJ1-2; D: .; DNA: TGTGCCAGCTCCCCGGGGCTATCGGAAGGCTACACCTTC; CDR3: CASSPGLSEGYTF
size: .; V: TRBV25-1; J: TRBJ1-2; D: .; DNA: TGTGCCAGCAGTGCCCTGGGTGGCTACACCTTC; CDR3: CASSALGGYTF
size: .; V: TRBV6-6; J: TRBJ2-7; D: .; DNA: TGTGCCAGCAGTCCCAGGGGTCCGGGAGAGCAGTACTTC; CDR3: CASSPRGPGEQYF
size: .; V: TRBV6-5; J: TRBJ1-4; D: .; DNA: TGTGCCACCCGGGCGGATCCGAATGAAAAACTGTTTTTT; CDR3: CATRADPNEKLFF
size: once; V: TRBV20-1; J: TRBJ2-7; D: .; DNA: TGCAGTGGGGGGGTTAGGTACGAGCAGTACTTC; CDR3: CSGGVRYEQYF
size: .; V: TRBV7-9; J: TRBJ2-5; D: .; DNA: TGTGCCAGCAGCAATGGGGGGTTGGAGACCCAGTACTTC; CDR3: CASSNGGLETQYF
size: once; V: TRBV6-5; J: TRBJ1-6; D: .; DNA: TGTGCCAGCAGTTACTCGGGCCAGTCCAACTCACCCCTCCACTTT; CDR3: CASSYSGQSNSPLHF
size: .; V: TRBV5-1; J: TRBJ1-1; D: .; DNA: TGCGCCAGCAGCTTGGCGGCAGGCCTGAACACTGAAGCTTTCTTT; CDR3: CASSLAAGLNTEAFF
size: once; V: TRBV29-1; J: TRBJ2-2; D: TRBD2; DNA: TGCAGCGCCCGGACTAGCGGGAGAGGCAACACCGGGGAGCTGTTTTTT; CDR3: CSARTSGRGNTGELFF
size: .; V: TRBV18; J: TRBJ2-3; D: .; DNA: TGTGCCAGCTCACCCTTTGATGGGGCTAGCACAGATACGCAGTATTTT; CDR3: CASSPFDGASTDTQYF
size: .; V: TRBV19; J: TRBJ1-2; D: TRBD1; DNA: TGTGCCACCTTTAGCTTGGACAGGGCCAACTATGGCTACACCTTC; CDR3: CATFSLDRANYGYTF
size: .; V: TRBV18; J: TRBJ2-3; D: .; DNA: TGTGCCAGCTCACCACCGGGGGTGGATACGCAGTATTTT; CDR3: CASSPPGVDTQYF
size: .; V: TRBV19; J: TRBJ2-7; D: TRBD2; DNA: TGTGCCAGTAGTACACTAGCGGGAAGGGGCTACGAGCAGTACTTC; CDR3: CASSTLAGRGYEQYF
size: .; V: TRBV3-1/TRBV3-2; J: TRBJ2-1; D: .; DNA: TGTGCCAGCAGCCAAGTGGAGGGAACCGCTTACTACAATGAGCAGTTCTTC; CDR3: CASSQVEGTAYYNEQFF
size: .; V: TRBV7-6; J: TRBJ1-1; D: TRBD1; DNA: TGTGCCAGCAGCAGAACATACAGGGGCACTGAAGCTTTCTTT; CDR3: CASSRTYRGTEAFF
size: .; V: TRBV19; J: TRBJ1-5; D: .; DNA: TGTGCCAGTAGTAAGGACAGTATGCAGCCCCAGCATTTT; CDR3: CASSKDSMQPQHF
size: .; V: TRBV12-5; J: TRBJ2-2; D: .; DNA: TGTGCTAGTGGTTCCACCAAATTACCGGGACGGCCTCCCGCGAACACCGGGGAGCTGTTTTTT; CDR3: CASGSTKLPGRPPANTGELFF
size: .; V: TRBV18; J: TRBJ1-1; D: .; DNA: TGTGCCAGCTCACCAACCCGGTTAGAAGCTTTCTTT; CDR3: CASSPTRLEAFF
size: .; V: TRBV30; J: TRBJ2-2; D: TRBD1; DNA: TGTGCCTGGAGTGCGTGGGACAGGGTCGGTAAAGAAAGGACCGGGGAGCTGTTTTTT; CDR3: CAWSAWDRVGKERTGELFF
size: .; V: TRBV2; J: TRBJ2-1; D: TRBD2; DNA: TGTGCCAGCAGGCCCCGACTAGCGGGAGGGCCGAGTGAGCAGTTCTTC; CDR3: CASRPRLAGGPSEQFF
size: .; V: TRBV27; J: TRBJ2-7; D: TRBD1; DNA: TGTGCCAGCAGGAGGGACAGGGGTGTCTACGAGCAGTACTTC; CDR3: CASRRDRGVYEQYF
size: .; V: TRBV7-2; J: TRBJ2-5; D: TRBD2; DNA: TGTGCCAGCAGCACCTCGACAGGGTCGCGGGGGGGTCGTGACTTC; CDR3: CASSTSTGSRGGRDF
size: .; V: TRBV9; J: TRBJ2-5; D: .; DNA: TGTGCCAGCAGCGTTAGTGGAAACGAAGAGACCCAGTACTTC; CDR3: CASSVSGNEETQYF
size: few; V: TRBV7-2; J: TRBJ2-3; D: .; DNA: TGTGCCAGCAGCTCGATAGATACGCAGTATTTT; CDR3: CASSSIDTQYF
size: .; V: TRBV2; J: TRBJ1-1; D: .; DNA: TGTGCCAGCAGCGGAACCCCAGGGGTACGGAAAAACACTGAAGCTTTCTTT; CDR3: CASSGTPGVRKNTEAFF
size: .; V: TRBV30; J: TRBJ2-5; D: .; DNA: TGTGCCTGGTCCCGGGACACCCCTCAAGAGACCCAGTACTTC; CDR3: CAWSRDTPQETQYF